Described below is a single TCR beta chain sequence and its context. Its antigen is unknown. The repertoire was sequenced with immunoSEQ multiplex PCR; TCRdb's copy has only in-frame clones and lacks some. The repertoire holds some 140,000 clones, 90% to 95% seen once, with roughly 1% in the top ten. This sample is drawn from a study of OX40 agonist ivuxolimab in advanced cancers. Overall study context: Of the patients, three showed partial responses, one with hepatocellular carcinoma and two with cutaneous melanoma. Study observations and caveats: Dose levels from 0.1 to 3.0 mg/kg saw CD4+ and CD8+ blood T cells expand clonally by week 6. On average, CD8+ T cells showed a greater number of expanded clones than CD4+. Among the nonresponders, some also had low normalized T-cell clonal expansion.

CDR3 size: 16 residues. Deletions cut 0 bases from V and 5 bases from J, with 14 bases between. The V gene's germline CDR1 is MGHRA and CDR2 YSYEKL. This sequence was found in an adult with an advanced solid tumor such as melanoma, head and neck, liver or kidney cancer. Source: CD4+ or CD8+ T cells sorted from blood, taken in a trial of the OX40 agonist ivuxolimab. The chain is built from TRBV4-1 and TRBJ2-1; the D call may be TRBD1 or TRBD2 (5 bases each). CDR3 residues: CASSQEGLAGHNEQFF. CDR3 nucleotides: TGCGCCAGCAGCCAAGAGGGGCTAGCTGGGCACAATGAGCAGTTCTTC.